These T cell receptor beta chains were read from a single sample in a study of T cells expressing NK-cell markers. TCRdb re-called the 5' RACE reads and shows each CDR3 protein once, DNA omitted. This sample's table reports 440,000 or so distinct CDR3 sequences. Sequenced: blood T cells: a sorted CD56 or NKG2C T cell subset, CD4+ or CD8+ T cells, or bulk PBMC T cells (not recorded which). The receptors derive from a woman aged 18 to 75 in good health. Both conserved end residues are part of each CDR3.

len	v_gene	j_gene	CDR3aa
13	TRBV29-1	TRBJ2-4	CSVGDRGKNIQYF
13	TRBV30	TRBJ1-1	CAWSVSMNTEAFF
15	TRBV20-1	TRBJ2-3	CSARDPRGGADTQYF
14	TRBV6-1	TRBJ2-2	CASSTGWGGGELFF
15	TRBV6-1	TRBJ2-1	CASRPGLAGGREQFF
14	TRBV18	TRBJ2-1	CASSPAGVYNEQFF
14	TRBV5-1	TRBJ2-1	CASSLNPSNREQFF
14	TRBV20-1	TRBJ1-5	CSARDSRDFQPQHF
14	TRBV5-1	TRBJ2-2	CASSLMVEAGELFF
14	TRBV6-5	TRBJ2-3	CASSYSAQGDTQYF
16	TRBV20-1	TRBJ2-3	CSARSLSGPSTDTQYF
15	TRBV19	TRBJ2-3	CASTQWAGSTDTQYF
14	TRBV6-5	TRBJ2-2	CASSYSSRGEELFF
13	TRBV18	TRBJ2-5	CASSPDPQETQYF
15	TRBV27	TRBJ1-2	CASSPRRRVRYGYTF
16	TRBV7-2	TRBJ2-1	CASSLALAESYNEQFF